The 26 T cell receptor beta chains in this list originate from one sample, sequenced in a study of CD8+CD57+ T cells in acquired aplastic anemia. Profiles of TCR beta VDJ and CDR3 were generated from a genomic DNA template. Via MiXCR, TCRdb re-called the reads, giving one row per CDR3 protein. Of hundreds of thousands of distinct CDR3 sequences in the sample, 65% to 80% were seen once. Sequencing was performed on sorted CD4+, CD8+, or CD8+CD57+ T cells (not recorded which) from PBMCs. The receptors come from a human donor in good health, serving as a control.

The gene calls are TRBV6-5 and TRBJ1-6; 8 bases match TRBD1. J was trimmed by 8 bases and V by 9 bases; bases with no gene match: 9. The CDR3 is 14 amino acids. CDR1 and CDR2 (germline): MNHEY, SVGAGI. The CDR3 bases are TGTGCCAGTAGCCTACAGGGGGGAGATTCACCCCTCCACTTT. Translated, it gives CASSLQGGDSPLHF.

The chain is built from TRBV20-1 and TRBJ2-5; D gene uncertain. Deletions cut 3 bases from V and 1 base from J, with 9 bases between. Germline values: CDR1 DFQATT, CDR2 SNEGSKA (reference sequence). This CDR3 is built from 13 residues. CDR3 amino acids: CSASLDTQETQYF. DNA for the CDR3: TGCAGTGCTAGTCTTGACACCCAAGAGACCCAGTACTTC.

The V and J genes are TRBV19 and TRBJ1-1; 10 positions agree with TRBD1. CDR1 LNHDA and CDR2 SQIVND come from the germline V gene (reference sequence). This CDR3 is built from 16 residues. With V trimmed by 5 bases and J by 4 bases, 10 bases remained unmatched. CDR3 sequence reads: CASSYKPGQGLTEAFF. The CDR3 coding sequence is TGTGCCAGTAGTTACAAACCGGGACAGGGGCTCACTGAAGCTTTCTTT.

In its sample, this clonotype was seen many times. The rearrangement joins TRBV20-1 to TRBJ2-3, with a tentative D call TRBD1 (8 bases). Trimming cost V 5 bases and J 2 bases, with 17 bases left between them. Germline lookup yields CDR1 DFQATT and CDR2 SNEGSKA (reference sequence). The CDR3 is made up of 15 amino acids. The CDR3 region is CSAQGASGFTDTQYF. The CDR3 bases are TGCAGTGCTCAGGGGGCTAGCGGCTTCACAGATACGCAGTATTTT.

V gene TRBV19 combines with J gene TRBJ2-7; a possible D gene is TRBD2 (5 bases). Germline V lookup: CDR1 LNHDA, CDR2 SQIVND (reference sequence). V was cut by 7 bases and J by 5 bases, with 15 bases left in between. This CDR3 has 13 residues. The CDR3 protein is CASTRRSGNEQYF. The CDR3 DNA is TGTGCCAGTACCAGACGGAGCGGCAACGAGCAGTACTTC. The entire variable domain, with the rest obtained from reference TRBV19 and TRBJ2-7, is as follows: DGGITQSPKYLFRKEGQNVTLSCEQNLNHDAMYWYRQDPGQGLRLIYYSQIVNDFQKGDIAEGYSVSREKKESFPLTVTSAQKNPTAFYLCASTRRSGNEQYFGPGTRLTVT.

The V call is TRBV5-8, the J call TRBJ1-1; D perhaps matches TRBD1 (6 bases). Germline V gives CDR1 SGHTS, CDR2 YDEGEE. Deletions cut 5 bases from V and 8 bases from J, with 19 bases between. The CDR3 consists of 14 residues. The CDR3 DNA sequence: TGTGCCAGCAGGAATCAGGGGCCAATCATGGAAGCTTTCTTT. Translated, it gives CASRNQGPIMEAFF.

This clonotype was picked up one time. The junction shows a germline mismatch at one end, possibly a read error. This chain links TRBV7-9 with TRBJ2-3, with no clear D. This CDR3 spans 12 amino acids. Germline V gives CDR1 SEHNR, CDR2 FQNEAQ (reference sequence). The chain's CDR3 is CASSPSRQETHF. CDR3 in DNA: TGTGCCAGCAGCCCGTCCAGACAAGAGACGCATTTT.

The rearrangement links TRBV20-1 to TRBJ2-1, with D possibly being TRBD1 (6 bases). The CDR3 sequence is 15 residues long. The V gene lost 3 bases and the J gene lost 0 bases, with 12 bases spanning the gap. The V gene's germline CDR1 is DFQATT and CDR2 SNEGSKA (reference sequence). The CDR3 bases are TGCAGTGCTAGTAGGCTCAGGGGCTCCTACAATGAGCAGTTCTTC. Its protein is CSASRLRGSYNEQFF.

This clonotype was seen a few times. The junction departs from the called germline gene at one end, perhaps through a read error. The chain combines TRBV5-5 with TRBJ2-2; either TRBD1 or TRBD2 may fit D (5 bases each). CDR3 length: 14 residues. Looked up from germline, CDR1 is SGHKS and CDR2 is YYEKEE (reference sequence). The CDR3: CASSQDPRDGELLF. CDR3 DNA sequence: TGTGCCAGCAGCCAAGATCCCCGGGACGGGGAGCTGCTTTTT.

The rearrangement joins TRBV10-3 to TRBJ2-3; D not certain. V lost 9 bases and J 11 bases, leaving 21 bases between the germline ends. This CDR3 is 13 amino acids long. Germline V lookup: CDR1 ENHRY, CDR2 SYGVKD. This CDR3 is CAMITQRNYEQYF. CDR3 bases: TGTGCCATGATAACACAGCGCAACTACGAGCAGTATTTT.

In regard to this clonotype: The germline gene is not matched at one end of the junction; a read error may be the cause. The V call is TRBV12-3 or TRBV12-4, the J call TRBJ2-1; TRBD2 might be the D (6 bases). The CDR3 totals 14 residues. Here the CDR3 reads CAISESGVYNEQFF. CDR3 DNA: TGTGCCATCAGTGAATCGGGGGTCTACAATGAGCAGTTCTTC.

In its sample, this clonotype was seen many times. The rearrangement uses TRBV12-3 or TRBV12-4 and TRBJ2-2; D possibly matches TRBD1 or TRBD2 (5 bases each). Deletions cut 0 bases from V and 7 bases from J, with 18 bases between. CDR3 length: 17 residues. The CDR3 DNA follows: TGTGCCAGCAGTTTAGCCCTTGTTGGGACCACCAGCGGGGAGCTGTTTTTT. Amino acids: CASSLALVGTTSGELFF.

A note on this clonotype: The CDR3 end shows no conserved phenylalanine or tryptophan, and so a read error is likely. The chain recombines TRBV19 with TRBJ2-7; weak D call: TRBD2 (5 bases). Germline V gene lookup returns CDR1 LNHDA and CDR2 SQIVND (reference sequence). The CDR3 is made up of 15 amino acids. V was clipped by 5 bases and J by 8 bases, with 22 bases between them. As DNA, the CDR3 is TGTGCCAGTAGTCCACACGGGGAACTGAACGACCAGCAGTACTTG. Translation gives CASSPHGELNDQQYL.

The chain has TRBV5-1 and TRBJ1-2; 7 positions agree with TRBD1. This CDR3 spans 12 amino acids. The junction had 10 bases not matched to a gene; V was cut back by 4 bases and J by 13 bases. Germline lookup yields CDR1 SGHRS and CDR2 YFSETQ. CDR3 protein: CASSGQGGKSTF. The DNA for the CDR3 is TGCGCCAGCAGCGGTCAGGGGGGGAAGAGCACCTTC.

At least ten counts were recorded for this clonotype. This chain links TRBV6-1 with TRBJ1-6, with D tentatively TRBD1 (6 bases). Germline values: CDR1 MNHNS, CDR2 SASEGT. The CDR3 runs 15 residues. The V and J ends lost 7 bases and 5 bases respectively, with 15 bases between them. CDR3 loop: CASTLRGEDNSPLHF. The CDR3 bases are TGTGCCAGCACCTTAAGGGGGGAAGATAATTCACCCCTCCACTTT.

CDR3 sequence (DNA): TGTGCCAGCAGCTTGACGGCAGGCGCTGGCGAGCCCCAGCATTTT. Its protein is CASSLTAGAGEPQHF. J is TRBJ1-5 and V is TRBV7-2, with D unclear. The germline V and J ends were trimmed by 3 bases and 8 bases, with 17 bases remaining between them. The germline V gene encodes CDR1 SGHTA and CDR2 FQGNSA. The CDR3 is 15 amino acids.

The CDR3, as DNA: TGTGCCAGCGCCAGCGGGGGGGACACAGATACGCAGTATTTT. It encodes CASASGGDTDTQYF. The chain links TRBV9 to TRBJ2-3; TRBD2 matches at 10 bases. V trimming: 7 bases; J trimming: 2 bases; junction bases outside the gene matches: 4. CDR3 length equals 14 residues. Germline CDR1 reads SGDLS; CDR2 reads YYNGEE. The full variable domain, with the rest looked up from reference TRBV9 and TRBJ2-3, is DSGVTQTPKHLITATGQRVTLRCSPRSGDLSVYWYQQSLDQGLQFLIQYYNGEERAKGNILERFSAQQFPDLHSELNLSSLELGDSALYFCASASGGDTDTQYFGPGTRLTVL.

This clonotype was recorded once. The genes are TRBV2 and TRBJ2-1; TRBD2 agrees at 15 bases. Per the germline V gene, CDR1 is SNHLY and CDR2 is FYNNEI. After removal of 6 bases from V and 5 bases from J, the junction contained 2 bases not matched to a gene. The CDR3 consists of 15 residues. The CDR3 region is CASRGLAGGHNEQFF. CDR3 DNA: TGTGCCAGCAGGGGACTAGCGGGGGGCCACAATGAGCAGTTCTTC.

For the CDR3, the DNA is TGTGCCAGCAACCCTGGCTCGGGATACTATGGCTACACCTTC. This sequence encodes CASNPGSGYYGYTF. The gene calls are TRBV6-2 or TRBV6-3 and TRBJ1-2; the D is unclear. This CDR3 region has 14 residues. Trimming left V 7 bases short and J 3 bases short, with 15 bases between. Germline CDR1 reads MNHEY; CDR2 reads SVGEGT.

In its sample, this clonotype was seen many times. Here the CDR3 reads CASSSQAGEVGDTQYF. CDR3 DNA: TGCGCCAGCAGCTCTCAAGCGGGGGAGGTTGGAGATACGCAGTATTTT. The chain employs TRBV5-1 and TRBJ2-3, with 8 bases matching TRBD2. V gave up 3 bases and J gave up 5 bases; unmatched junction bases: 11. Germline V gives CDR1 SGHRS, CDR2 YFSETQ. This CDR3 contains 16 residues.

The genes are TRBV20-1 and TRBJ1-1; D perhaps matches TRBD1 (6 bases). With 1 base removed from V and 9 bases from J, the gap between germline ends came to 15 bases. The CDR3 spans 13 residues. CDR1 and CDR2 (germline): DFQATT, SNEGSKA (reference sequence). The CDR3 sequence: CSARVSGGAKAFF. In nucleotides, the CDR3 is TGCAGTGCTAGAGTTAGCGGGGGGGCCAAAGCTTTCTTT.

This clonotype was detected only a few times. The chain is built from TRBV7-9 and TRBJ2-2; no clear D. Germline CDR1 SEHNR, CDR2 FQNEAQ (reference sequence). Trimming stripped 4 bases from V and 4 bases from J, with 4 bases between. CDR3 length: 12 residues. CDR3 loop: CASSYATGELFF. In DNA form, the CDR3 reads TGTGCCAGCAGCTATGCCACCGGGGAGCTGTTTTTT. The entire variable domain, with the rest obtained from reference TRBV7-9 and TRBJ2-2, is as follows: DTGVSQNPRHKITKRGQNVTFRCDPISEHNRLYWYRQTLGQGPEFLTYFQNEAQLEKSRLLSDRFSAERPKGSFSTLEIQRTEQGDSAMYLCASSYATGELFFGEGSRLTVL.

This clonotype was found many times. The chain joins TRBV3-1 to TRBJ1-1; the D gene is possibly TRBD1 (5 bases). The CDR3 is 13 residues long. Germline V lookup: CDR1 LGHDT, CDR2 YNNKEL (reference sequence). V dropped 2 bases and J dropped 6 bases, with 10 bases sitting between them. The chain's CDR3 is CASSQLRDAEAFF. The CDR3 coding sequence is TGTGCCAGCAGCCAACTCAGGGACGCTGAAGCTTTCTTT.

This clonotype was recorded many times. The V gene is TRBV5-4, the J gene TRBJ2-7, with D possibly being TRBD2 (6 bases). The V gene's germline CDR1 is SGHNT and CDR2 YYREEE (reference sequence). The CDR3 contains 15 residues. V dropped 3 bases and J dropped 7 bases, with 20 bases sitting between them. The CDR3 sequence is CASSYGGAGPTEQYF. The DNA for the CDR3 is TGTGCCAGCAGCTATGGAGGGGCGGGACCTACGGAGCAGTACTTC.

CDR3 bases: TGCGCCAGCAGCGGGACCGGGGACGGTGAGGCCAACGTCCTGACTTTC. This encodes CASSGTGDGEANVLTF. The chain combines TRBV5-1 with TRBJ2-6; either TRBD1 or TRBD2 may supply D (5 bases each). The CDR3 is 16 residues long. V was cut by 4 bases and J by 6 bases, with 17 bases left in between. From germline, CDR1 is SGHRS and CDR2 YFSETQ. Using reference TRBV5-1 and TRBJ2-6 for the parts outside the CDR3, the full variable domain is KAGVTQTPRYLIKTRGQQVTLSCSPISGHRSVSWYQQTPGQGLQFLFEYFSETQRNKGNFPGRFSGRQFSNSRSEMNVSTLELGDSALYLCASSGTGDGEANVLTFGAGSRLTVL.

The V call is TRBV20-1, the J call TRBJ1-4; D may be TRBD1 (5 bases). Per the germline V gene, CDR1 is DFQATT and CDR2 is SNEGSKA (reference sequence). The CDR3 totals 13 residues. Trimming removed 3 bases at V and 11 bases at J, with 16 bases between. This chain's CDR3 is CSASSGVGEKLFF. The DNA of the CDR3 is TGCAGTGCTAGTTCGGGGGTCGGAGAGAAACTGTTTTTT.